This T cell receptor (beta chain) was found in a study of cytomegalovirus exposure and HLA in healthy donors. Primers for the PCR totalled 60 Vbeta and 13 Jbeta. Generated by immunoSEQ multiplex PCR, the TCRdb table keeps only in-frame clones and is missing some. Of about 170,000 clones in the sample, around 77% are singletons; the top ten hold about 3.1%. This CDR3 is 15 amino acids long. The ends lost 0 bases at V and 4 bases at J; junction bases unmatched: 6. CDR1 and CDR2 from the germline V gene are SGHDT and YYEEEE. This TCR came from a female donor in good health and CMV-seronegative. What was sequenced was PBMCs. The chain uses TRBV5-6 and TRBJ2-7, with 8 nucleotides matching TRBD2. The CDR3 DNA sequence: TGTGCCAGCAGCTTGGATTCGACTAGCGTATACGAGCAGTACTTC. This gives the protein CASSLDSTSVYEQYF. Full variable domain (missing parts from reference TRBV5-6 and TRBJ2-7): DAGVTQSPTHLIKTRGQQVTLRCSPKSGHDTVSWYQQALGQGPQFIFQYYEEEERQRGNFPDRFSGHQFPNYSSELNVNALLLGDSALYLCASSLDSTSVYEQYFGPGTRLTVT.